Each of the 12 T cell receptor beta chains below was sequenced from the same sample in a study of Ad26.COV2.S vaccination and SARS-CoV-2 variants. The assay was immunoSEQ multiplex PCR, and TCRdb's table has in-frame clones only and misses some. The sample includes under 250,000 clones, around 85% of them seen just once. Indicated treatment: roughly 20 received Ad26.COV2.S at low or high dose, single or two shots; about 5 received placebo; per-sample allocation not given. Each sample was drawn 63 days after the first injection (of vaccine or placebo). The starting material was peripheral blood, obtained in a trial of Ad26.COV2.S vaccine versus placebo. These receptors were obtained from a person aged 18-65 years who received the Ad26.COV2.S COVID-19 vaccine or a placebo.

The chain combines TRBV27 with TRBJ1-6; D unclear. The CDR3 is made up of 17 amino acids. Trimming removed 5 bases at V and 0 bases at J, with 14 bases between. Germline assignment: CDR1 MNHEY and CDR2 SMNVEV (reference sequence). CDR3 coding DNA: TGTGCCAGCAGTCCACGATGGAACCCCTCCTATAATTCACCCCTCCACTTT. Translating gives CASSPRWNPSYNSPLHF.

In this sample, this clone turned up once. The chain combines TRBV3-1 (or the pseudogene TRBV3-2) with TRBJ2-1, with D maybe TRBD2 (6 bases). Germline V lookup: CDR1 LGHDT, CDR2 YNNKEL (reference sequence). Trimming took 4 bases from V and 8 from J, leaving 9 bases between them. CDR3 length equals 12 residues. As DNA, the CDR3 is TGTGCCAGCAGCCTTCCGGGGGATGAGCAGTTCTTC. Translated: CASSLPGDEQFF.

This clone came up a few times. The V and J genes are TRBV12-2 and TRBJ2-7. TRBV12-2 is a recognized pseudogene. CDR3 length: 10 residues. The CDR3 nucleotides read TGTGCAAGTACGACCTACGAGCAGTACGTC. Amino acids: CASTTYEQYV.

V is TRBV6-2 or TRBV6-3 and J is TRBJ1-2, with D perhaps TRBD1 (6 bases). The V gene's germline CDR1 is MNHEY and CDR2 SVGEGT. V dropped 0 bases and J dropped 6 bases, with 17 bases sitting between them. This CDR3 is built from 16 residues. CDR3 region: CASSYSKQGLVHGYTF. The CDR3 bases are TGTGCCAGCAGTTACTCCAAACAGGGATTGGTCCATGGCTACACCTTC.

The chain joins TRBV20-1 to TRBJ1-1, with 7 bases identical to TRBD1. Germline CDR1 and CDR2: DFQATT and SNEGSKA (reference sequence). V dropped 5 bases and J dropped 11; count of bases not matched to a gene: 5. The CDR3 extends over 10 amino acids. The CDR3 loop is CSAVQGSAFF. CDR3 sequence (DNA): TGCAGTGCTGTACAGGGGAGCGCTTTCTTT.

J is TRBJ2-1 and V is TRBV2, with 11 bases matching TRBD2. This CDR3 is built from 17 residues. The V segment lost 6 bases and the J segment 7 bases; nucleotides outside the gene matches: 14. Germline V gene lookup returns CDR1 SNHLY and CDR2 FYNNEI. The CDR3 is CASRMYSGRDVGNEQFF. The CDR3 nucleotides read TGTGCCAGCAGGATGTATAGCGGGAGGGACGTGGGTAATGAGCAGTTCTTC.

The CDR3 sequence is CASSEAGGFTDTQYF. In DNA form, the CDR3 reads TGTGCCAGCAGTGAAGCGGGGGGGTTCACAGATACGCAGTATTTT. The rearrangement joins TRBV2 to TRBJ2-3; 7 bases are a match to TRBD2. The CDR3 loop spans 15 amino acids. V gave up 0 bases and J gave up 2 bases; unmatched junction bases: 2. Germline CDR1 is SNHLY and CDR2 is FYNNEI.

This clone was observed a few times. The genes are TRBV27 and TRBJ2-5; no firm D call. CDR1 MNHEY and CDR2 SMNVEV come from the germline V gene (reference sequence). The CDR3 has 16 residues. V gave up 4 bases and J gave up 1 base, with 16 bases separating them. CDR3 in amino acids: CASSSDLEKIQETQYF. The CDR3 DNA reads as TGTGCCAGCAGTTCGGATTTGGAGAAGATCCAAGAGACCCAGTACTTC.

V gene TRBV18 combines with J gene TRBJ1-4; D is uncertain. The CDR3 is 12 residues long. Germline V gene sequence: CDR1 KGHSH, CDR2 LQKENI. V lost 2 bases and J 8 bases, leaving 6 bases between the germline ends. CDR3 nucleotide sequence: TGTGCCAGCTCACCAGGCGGGGAAAAACTGTTTTTT. This codes for CASSPGGEKLFF.

The chain links TRBV4-2 to TRBJ1-2; maybe TRBD1 (6 bases). The V end lost 3 bases, the J end lost 6 bases, and 20 bases lay between the germline ends. This CDR3 spans 16 amino acids. Germline V gene data show CDR1 as LGHNA and CDR2 as YNFKEQ. The CDR3 is CASSQIYGGAVDGYTF. The CDR3, as DNA: TGTGCCAGCAGCCAGATCTACGGGGGCGCGGTGGATGGCTACACCTTC.

The CDR3 spells CASQLSGNTIYF. CDR3 sequence (DNA): TGTGCCAGCCAACTCTCTGGAAACACCATATATTTT. The V call is TRBV28, the J call TRBJ1-3, with unresolved D. The V and J ends lost 8 bases and 0 bases respectively, with 5 bases between them. The germline V gene has CDR1 MDHEN and CDR2 SYDVKM. There are 12 residues in the CDR3.

This rearrangement joins TRBV2 to TRBJ1-1; maybe TRBD1 (6 bases). The CDR3 is 12 residues long. The ends were cut back, 7 bases at V and 8 bases at J, with 14 bases in the middle. From germline, CDR1 is SNHLY and CDR2 FYNNEI. The CDR3 DNA sequence: TGTGCCAGCAATTCAGGGGTGGAGGAAGCTTTCTTT. Translated, it gives CASNSGVEEAFF.